These T cell receptor beta chains were read from a single sample in a study of shared clonotypes between healthy human individuals. Clones were read by immunoSEQ multiplex PCR, and TCRdb kept only the in-frame ones, dropping some. The data contain 2 million to 2.5 million clones, roughly 94% of them singletons. The specimen was naive CD4+ T cells sorted from blood. The source is a man between 18 and 29 years old in good health. Each CDR3 is given with its conserved first and last residue. Each record gives: D gene, J gene, clone size, V gene, CDR3 DNA, CDR3 protein. A D gene is named only where the DNA matches it firmly. Expanded clones get a size class; other rows say once, few or many, or leave the size out.

d_gene: TRBD2
j_gene: TRBJ2-1
abundance: NA
v_gene: TRBV5-1
CDR3nt: TGCGCCAGCAGCAGGGGATCGGGAGGCTTATCCTACAATGAGCAGTTCTTC
CDR3aa: CASSRGSGGLSYNEQFF

d_gene: NA
j_gene: TRBJ1-1
abundance: NA
v_gene: TRBV25-1
CDR3nt: TGTGCCAGCAGCATCCTCGAGAACACTGAAGCTTTCTTT
CDR3aa: CASSILENTEAFF

d_gene: NA
j_gene: TRBJ1-1
abundance: once
v_gene: TRBV2
CDR3nt: TGTGCCACCAGGCGGCAGGAGAACACTGAAGCTTTCTTT
CDR3aa: CATRRQENTEAFF

d_gene: NA
j_gene: TRBJ2-1
abundance: NA
v_gene: TRBV7-8
CDR3nt: TGTGCCAGCAGCCCCCGGGCCACCCATGAGCAGTTCTTC
CDR3aa: CASSPRATHEQFF

d_gene: NA
j_gene: TRBJ1-3
abundance: few
v_gene: TRBV28
CDR3nt: TGTGCCAGCAGTTTGGGGACCCGGAGAAACACCATATATTTT
CDR3aa: CASSLGTRRNTIYF

d_gene: TRBD2
j_gene: TRBJ2-1
abundance: NA
v_gene: TRBV4-3
CDR3nt: TGCGCCAGCAGCCCGGGGGGATGGGGCTACAATGAGCAGTTCTTC
CDR3aa: CASSPGGWGYNEQFF

d_gene: NA
j_gene: TRBJ2-1
abundance: once
v_gene: TRBV7-8
CDR3nt: TGTGCCAGCAGCCCCCGCCGTTGGCCCCCCTACAATGAGCAGTTCTTC
CDR3aa: CASSPRRWPPYNEQFF

d_gene: NA
j_gene: TRBJ2-1
abundance: NA
v_gene: TRBV10-1
CDR3nt: TGCGCCAGCAGTGAGAACAGGGGAGGGGAGCAGTTCTTC
CDR3aa: CASSENRGGEQFF

d_gene: TRBD2
j_gene: TRBJ2-7
abundance: NA
v_gene: TRBV6-5
CDR3nt: TGTGCCAGCAGTTACTCGGGTAGCGGGGGAGCTGGGGAGCAGTACTTC
CDR3aa: CASSYSGSGGAGEQYF

d_gene: TRBD2
j_gene: TRBJ2-1
abundance: NA
v_gene: TRBV29-1
CDR3nt: TGCAGCGTTGTGAGGACTAGCGGGAGCGGTGAGCAGTTCTTC
CDR3aa: CSVVRTSGSGEQFF

d_gene: NA
j_gene: TRBJ1-5
abundance: NA
v_gene: TRBV11-2
CDR3nt: TGTGCCAGCAGCTTAGGGGAGGGCAATCAGCCCCAGCATTTT
CDR3aa: CASSLGEGNQPQHF

d_gene: TRBD2
j_gene: TRBJ2-5
abundance: NA
v_gene: TRBV6-5
CDR3nt: TGTGCCAGCAGCCTAGCGGGGGTACAAGAGACCCAGTACTTC
CDR3aa: CASSLAGVQETQYF

d_gene: TRBD1
j_gene: TRBJ2-4
abundance: few
v_gene: TRBV7-2
CDR3nt: TGTGCCAGCAGCCCCGGGACAGGGTGGATTAAGGCCAAAAACATTCAGTACTTC
CDR3aa: CASSPGTGWIKAKNIQYF

d_gene: TRBD1
j_gene: TRBJ1-5
abundance: NA
v_gene: TRBV2
CDR3nt: TGTGCCAGCAGCCCCGGGACAGGCAATCAGCCCCAGCATTTT
CDR3aa: CASSPGTGNQPQHF

d_gene: TRBD2
j_gene: TRBJ2-7
abundance: NA
v_gene: TRBV5-4
CDR3nt: TGTGCCAGCAGCTTCGGGGCGGGAGGGCCCTACGAGCAGTACTTC
CDR3aa: CASSFGAGGPYEQYF

d_gene: TRBD1
j_gene: TRBJ1-4
abundance: NA
v_gene: TRBV2
CDR3nt: TGTGCCAGCAGCCCCCTCAGGCAGGGGGCTAATGAAAAACTGTTTTTT
CDR3aa: CASSPLRQGANEKLFF

d_gene: TRBD1
j_gene: TRBJ2-7
abundance: NA
v_gene: TRBV6-1
CDR3nt: TGTGCCAGCAGTGGGACAGGGACTTACTCCTACGAGCAGTACTTC
CDR3aa: CASSGTGTYSYEQYF

d_gene: NA
j_gene: TRBJ1-2
abundance: NA
v_gene: TRBV6-1
CDR3nt: TGTGCCAGCAGTGAAGAGGGGTTGATTCGTGGCTACACCTTC
CDR3aa: CASSEEGLIRGYTF

d_gene: NA
j_gene: TRBJ1-4
abundance: once
v_gene: TRBV5-1
CDR3nt: TGCGCCAGCAGCGGACAACAGGGTCTAAATGAAAAACTGTTTTTT
CDR3aa: CASSGQQGLNEKLFF

d_gene: TRBD1
j_gene: TRBJ1-4
abundance: NA
v_gene: TRBV4-1
CDR3nt: TGCGCCAGCAATGGACAGGGCACGACTAATGAAAAACTGTTTTTT
CDR3aa: CASNGQGTTNEKLFF

d_gene: TRBD2
j_gene: TRBJ2-4
abundance: NA
v_gene: TRBV7-2
CDR3nt: TGTGCCAGCAGCTTACTGCTAGCGGGGGCCCTAGCCAAAAACATTCAGTACTTC
CDR3aa: CASSLLLAGALAKNIQYF

d_gene: NA
j_gene: TRBJ2-7
abundance: NA
v_gene: TRBV11-2
CDR3nt: TGTGCCAGCAGCTTAGACCCTACGAGGGAGCAGTACTTC
CDR3aa: CASSLDPTREQYF

d_gene: NA
j_gene: TRBJ2-1
abundance: NA
v_gene: TRBV6-4
CDR3nt: TGTGCCAGCAGCCCCTCACCGTGGGGGATGGGGGGCAATGAGCAGTTCTTC
CDR3aa: CASSPSPWGMGGNEQFF

d_gene: NA
j_gene: TRBJ2-3
abundance: NA
v_gene: TRBV11-2
CDR3nt: TGTGCCAGCAGCTCCGGGACTTTTAGCACAGATACGCAGTATTTT
CDR3aa: CASSSGTFSTDTQYF

d_gene: NA
j_gene: TRBJ1-5
abundance: NA
v_gene: TRBV30
CDR3nt: TGTGCCTGGGCCGGGGGGTTAGATCAGCCCCAGCATTTT
CDR3aa: CAWAGGLDQPQHF

d_gene: NA
j_gene: TRBJ2-2
abundance: NA
v_gene: TRBV30
CDR3nt: TGTGCCTGGAACCAGGCCTCGGGAGTAACCGGGGAGCTGTTTTTT
CDR3aa: CAWNQASGVTGELFF

d_gene: TRBD1
j_gene: TRBJ2-1
abundance: NA
v_gene: TRBV20-1
CDR3nt: TGCAGTGCATGGGACAGGGCTAAGCAGTTCTTC
CDR3aa: CSAWDRAKQFF

d_gene: NA
j_gene: TRBJ2-1
abundance: NA
v_gene: TRBV29-1
CDR3nt: TGCAGCGTTTCGCTAGGACCCTCCTACAATGAGCAGTTCTTC
CDR3aa: CSVSLGPSYNEQFF

d_gene: NA
j_gene: TRBJ1-6
abundance: once
v_gene: TRBV9
CDR3nt: TGTGCCAGCAGCGTAGAGCTGGCAAAGGGCTCACCCCTCCACTTT
CDR3aa: CASSVELAKGSPLHF

d_gene: NA
j_gene: TRBJ1-2
abundance: NA
v_gene: TRBV21-1
CDR3nt: TGTGCCAGCAGCAAAGAGGGAACAGGGGGCGCCTATGGCTACACCTTC
CDR3aa: CASSKEGTGGAYGYTF

d_gene: NA
j_gene: TRBJ1-6
abundance: NA
v_gene: TRBV9
CDR3nt: TGTGCCAGCAGCGTAGCACCCCCACCTGGTTCACCCCTCCACTTT
CDR3aa: CASSVAPPPGSPLHF

d_gene: NA
j_gene: TRBJ2-3
abundance: NA
v_gene: TRBV9
CDR3nt: TGTGCCAGCAGCGTAGAGGAGATCCGCACAGATACGCAGTATTTT
CDR3aa: CASSVEEIRTDTQYF

d_gene: TRBD1
j_gene: TRBJ1-2
abundance: NA
v_gene: TRBV5-6
CDR3nt: TGTGCCAGCAGCCTGGACAGGGGAGGAAGCTATGGCTACACCTTC
CDR3aa: CASSLDRGGSYGYTF